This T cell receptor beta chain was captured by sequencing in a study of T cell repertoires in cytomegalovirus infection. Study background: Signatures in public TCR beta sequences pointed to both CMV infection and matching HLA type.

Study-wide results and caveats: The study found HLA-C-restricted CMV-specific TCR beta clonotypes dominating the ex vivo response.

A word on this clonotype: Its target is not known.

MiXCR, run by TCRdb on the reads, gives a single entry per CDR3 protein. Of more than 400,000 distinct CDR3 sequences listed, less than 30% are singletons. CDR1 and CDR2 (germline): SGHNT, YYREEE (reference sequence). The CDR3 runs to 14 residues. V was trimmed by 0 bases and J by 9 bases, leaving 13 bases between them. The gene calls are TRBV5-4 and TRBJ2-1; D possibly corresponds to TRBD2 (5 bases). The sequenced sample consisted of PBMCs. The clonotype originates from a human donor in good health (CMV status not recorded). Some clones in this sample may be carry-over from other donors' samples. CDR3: CASSLAAGMGEQFF. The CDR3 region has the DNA TGTGCCAGCAGCTTGGCGGCCGGGATGGGTGAGCAGTTCTTC.